These 29 T cell receptor beta chains were all obtained from the same sample, sequenced in a study of naive and memory T cell subsets. The beta constant-region primer was an equimolar mix of two oligonucleotides covering TRBC1 and TRBC2. MiXCR, applied by TCRdb to the UMI-ligation and nested PCR reads, yields one record per CDR3 protein. This sample has fewer than 40,000 distinct CDR3 sequences, with roughly 14% found just once. Sequencing was performed on effector memory CD4+ T cells from blood. The subset was: effector memory, CD45RA- CD27-. Receptors originate from a human donor in good health.

This clonotype was observed at least ten times. The chain recombines TRBV12-3 or TRBV12-4 with TRBJ2-5; 8 bases fit TRBD1. The CDR3 is 13 amino acids. V lost 8 bases to trimming and J lost 4 bases; unmatched junction nucleotides: 6. Written as DNA, the CDR3 is TGTGCCAGCCGACCGACAGGGGCAGAGACCCAGTACTTC. Protein: CASRPTGAETQYF.

The J gene is TRBJ1-4, the V gene TRBV29-1; D is unclear. Per germline, CDR1 SQVTM and CDR2 ANQGSEA. V lost 7 bases to trimming and J lost 1 base, with 10 bases between them. CDR3 size: 13 residues. CDR3 residues: CSAHPGTNEKLFF. CDR3 in DNA: TGCAGCGCCCATCCTGGAACTAATGAAAAACTGTTTTTT.

This clonotype was picked up many times. This sequence joins TRBV20-1 and TRBJ1-2; D gene unclear. The CDR3 runs 13 residues. The V gene lost 4 bases and the J gene lost 3 bases, with 12 bases spanning the gap. Germline loops: CDR1 DFQATT, CDR2 SNEGSKA (reference sequence). The DNA of the CDR3 is TGCAGTGCTAAACACCGGGCCCACTATGGCTACACCTTC. Translated, it gives CSAKHRAHYGYTF.

The chain links TRBV28 to TRBJ1-6; D not certain. This CDR3 spans 16 amino acids. The germline V gene encodes CDR1 MDHEN and CDR2 SYDVKM. The ends were cut back, 4 bases at V and 9 bases at J, with 19 bases in the middle. CDR3 sequence (DNA): TGTGCCAGCAGTTACCGGGATCCGGGCACGGGTTCACCCCTCCACTTT. It codes for CASSYRDPGTGSPLHF.

The chain is built from TRBV9 and TRBJ2-5, with 7 positions matching TRBD2. CDR1 SGDLS and CDR2 YYNGEE come from the germline V gene. V lost 1 base, J lost 1 base, and 13 bases stayed unmatched. The CDR3 loop spans 18 amino acids. CDR3 amino acids: CASSVMAGVLGSQETQYF. CDR3 bases: TGTGCCAGCAGCGTAATGGCGGGAGTCTTGGGGTCCCAAGAGACCCAGTACTTC.

This clonotype was detected a few times. This chain links TRBV5-4 with TRBJ2-1; D may be TRBD2 (6 bases). This CDR3 has 16 amino acids. Trimming removed 1 base from V and 8 bases from J, with 19 bases in between. Per germline, CDR1 SGHNT and CDR2 YYREEE (reference sequence). CDR3 in DNA: TGTGCCAGCAGCTTGAGGTTGGCGGGGCCTGAGGATGAGCAGTTCTTC. It yields the protein CASSLRLAGPEDEQFF.

This clonotype was recorded at least ten times. The chain joins TRBV6-6 to TRBJ2-7, with D unclear. V was pared by 2 bases and J by 2 bases, with 4 bases between. CDR1 is MNHNY and CDR2 is SVGAGI in the germline V gene (reference sequence). The CDR3 has 12 amino acids. CDR3 coding DNA: TGTGCCAGCAGTTACCAGACCTACGAGCAGTACTTC. Translated, it gives CASSYQTYEQYF.

There are a few counts of this clonotype. The chain recombines TRBV7-9 with TRBJ1-3; D gene ambiguous. Trimming shortened V by 5 bases and J by 0 bases, and 11 bases separated the two germline ends. The germline gives CDR1 SEHNR, CDR2 FQNEAQ (reference sequence). This CDR3 comprises 15 residues. The CDR3 nucleotides are TGTGCCAGCAGCGATACGAGAGCCTCTGGAAACACCATATATTTT. Encoded protein: CASSDTRASGNTIYF.

This clonotype was seen at least ten times. This sequence joins TRBV19 and TRBJ2-3; D ambiguous. The germline CDR1 and CDR2 sequences are LNHDA and SQIVND (reference sequence). Trimming removed 5 bases from V and 0 bases from J, with 15 bases in between. The CDR3 loop spans 16 amino acids. CDR3 residues: CASSPVSQVSTDTQYF. DNA for the CDR3: TGTGCCAGTAGTCCGGTGTCGCAGGTCAGCACAGATACGCAGTATTTT.

This clonotype was detected a few times. The chain joins TRBV7-9 to TRBJ1-5; D is unresolved. The V and J ends lost 0 bases and 4 bases respectively, with 7 bases between them. The CDR3 is made up of 14 amino acids. The germline V gene has CDR1 SEHNR and CDR2 FQNEAQ (reference sequence). The CDR3 nucleotides are TGTGCCAGCAGCTTAGCTATGGGGAATCAGCCCCAGCATTTT. This sequence encodes CASSLAMGNQPQHF.

This clonotype was recorded at least ten times. The chain employs TRBV20-1 and TRBJ2-4; 9 bases are shared with TRBD2. Trimming cost V 0 bases and J 14 bases; bases outside gene matches: 17. This CDR3 spans 16 amino acids. CDR1 is DFQATT and CDR2 is SNEGSKA in the germline V gene (reference sequence). CDR3 in amino acids: CSARDPSLSSSGKEYF. Here the CDR3 DNA reads TGCAGTGCTAGAGATCCTTCGCTCTCCTCTAGCGGGAAAGAGTACTTC.

This clonotype was seen many times. The gene calls are TRBV7-9 and TRBJ2-3; 8 bases line up with TRBD1. Germline lookup yields CDR1 SEHNR and CDR2 FQNEAQ (reference sequence). The CDR3 is 19 residues long. The junction had 16 bases not matched to a gene; V was cut back by 1 base and J by 4 bases. CDR3 coding DNA: TGTGCCAGCAGCTTAGGCTGGACAGGGAGCGGTAGGGTTTCAGATACGCAGTATTTT. Amino acid sequence: CASSLGWTGSGRVSDTQYF.

This clonotype was seen a few times. The chain carries TRBV5-1 and TRBJ2-1; D is undetermined. Germline assignment: CDR1 SGHRS and CDR2 YFSETQ. V lost 0 bases, J lost 7 bases, and 8 bases lay in between. The CDR3 spans 13 residues. This CDR3 is CASSLANKNEQFF. CDR3 sequence (DNA): TGCGCCAGCAGCTTGGCCAACAAGAATGAGCAGTTCTTC.

This chain uses TRBV6-5 with TRBJ2-3; no clear D gene. The germline V gene encodes CDR1 MNHEY and CDR2 SVGAGI. Deletions cut 6 bases from V and 2 bases from J, with 9 bases between. The CDR3 spans 13 residues. The CDR3 region is CASREVYTDTQYF. CDR3 in DNA: TGTGCCAGCAGAGAGGTCTACACAGATACGCAGTATTTT.

The chain carries TRBV20-1 and TRBJ2-3, with 11 bases that match TRBD2. Germline loops: CDR1 DFQATT, CDR2 SNEGSKA (reference sequence). This CDR3 is 15 amino acids long. V was pared by 6 bases and J by 3 bases, with 8 bases of the junction left unmatched. The CDR3 bases are TGCAGTGCCCAGCTAGCGGGAGGAGGGACAGATACGCAGTATTTT. Its protein product is CSAQLAGGGTDTQYF.

Ten or more counts support this clonotype. The chain uses TRBV21-1 and TRBJ2-3; the listed D gene, TRBD2, was not tested against the DNA. TRBV21-1 represents a pseudogene. The CDR3 has 17 amino acids. CDR3 coding DNA: TGTGCCAGCAGCTGGTTCCCTAGCGGGAGGGGCACAGATACGCAGTATTTT. Translation: CASSWFPSGRGTDTQYF.

This clonotype has just a few counts. V gene TRBV6-1 combines with J gene TRBJ2-3; D uncertain. Trimming took off 6 bases at V and 2 bases at J, with 12 bases between the two ends. This CDR3 comprises 14 residues. The germline CDR1 and CDR2 sequences are MNHNS and SASEGT. This CDR3 reads CASRAWDLTDTQYF. CDR3 in DNA: TGTGCCAGCAGGGCCTGGGATCTCACAGATACGCAGTATTTT.

This clonotype was seen a few times. The J gene is TRBJ2-1, the V gene TRBV7-6, with 12 bases aligning to TRBD2. V lost 3 bases to trimming and J lost 5 bases; unmatched junction nucleotides: 2. CDR1 is SGHVS and CDR2 is FNYEAQ in the germline V gene. The CDR3 consists of 15 residues. CDR3 amino acids: CASSFRTSGDNEQFF. The CDR3 nucleotides are TGTGCCAGCAGCTTTCGGACTAGCGGGGACAATGAGCAGTTCTTC.

This clonotype was detected ten times or more. The rearrangement links TRBV29-1 to TRBJ1-4; a weak D match, TRBD1 (6 bases). Germline CDR1 and CDR2: SQVTM and ANQGSEA. V was shortened by 8 bases and J by 8 bases, with 18 bases between the two germline ends. The CDR3 contains 13 residues. CDR3 coding DNA: TGCAGCATCGGAGGGCAAGGGGGGGAAAAACTGTTTTTT. Encoded protein: CSIGGQGGEKLFF.

The chain joins TRBV4-2 to TRBJ2-3; no reliable D call. Germline lookup yields CDR1 LGHNA and CDR2 YNFKEQ. This CDR3 spans 8 amino acids. Trimming left V 4 bases short and J 12 bases short, with 2 bases between. The CDR3 loop is CASSRQYF. The CDR3 DNA sequence: TGTGCCAGCAGCCGCCAGTATTTT.

This clonotype was counted a few times. V is TRBV3-1 and J is TRBJ1-5; D gene ambiguous. Per germline, CDR1 LGHDT and CDR2 YNNKEL (reference sequence). The CDR3 sequence is 14 residues long. V gave up 1 base and J gave up 5 bases, with 9 bases separating them. The CDR3 spells CASSQGRVHQPQHF. The CDR3 DNA follows: TGTGCCAGCAGCCAAGGTAGAGTCCATCAGCCCCAGCATTTT.

At least ten counts were recorded for this clonotype. The chain joins TRBV20-1 to TRBJ2-5; D may match TRBD1 or TRBD2 (6 bases each). Trimming pared 0 bases from V and 4 bases from J, leaving 12 bases between. The length of the CDR3 is 14 residues. The germline V gene encodes CDR1 DFQATT and CDR2 SNEGSKA (reference sequence). The DNA for the CDR3 is TGCAGTGCTAGAGATAGTTGGGGGGCAGAGACCCAGTACTTC. It translates to CSARDSWGAETQYF.

This clonotype was seen only a few times. This chain joins TRBV10-3 and TRBJ2-1; the match to TRBD1 covers 8 bases. CDR1 and CDR2 (germline): ENHRY, SYGVKD. This CDR3 spans 14 amino acids. Trimming removed 3 bases from V and 6 bases from J; junction bases left unmatched: 4. CDR3 loop: CAISDQGAANEQFF. The CDR3 DNA reads as TGTGCCATCAGTGACCAGGGGGCGGCCAATGAGCAGTTCTTC.

This clonotype was seen a few times. J is TRBJ2-1 and V is TRBV10-3; D is uncertain. Germline V gene lookup returns CDR1 ENHRY and CDR2 SYGVKD. The CDR3 has 12 residues. V was shortened by 4 bases and J by 5 bases, with 6 bases between the two germline ends. The chain's CDR3 is CAISAADNEQFF. Written as DNA, the CDR3 is TGTGCCATCAGTGCGGCAGACAATGAGCAGTTCTTC.

The sample holds a few counts of this clonotype. J is TRBJ2-7 and V is TRBV5-4, with 10 nucleotides matching TRBD1. CDR1 is SGHNT and CDR2 is YYREEE in the germline V gene (reference sequence). J lost 2 bases, V lost 10 bases, and 9 bases had no gene match. The length of the CDR3 is 14 residues. The CDR3 sequence: CAFSRTGGPYEQYF. DNA for the CDR3: TGTGCCTTCTCACGGACAGGGGGACCCTACGAGCAGTACTTC.

This clonotype was counted at least ten times. The chain joins TRBV5-1 to TRBJ2-6; TRBD1 is a possible D gene (6 bases). CDR3 length: 16 residues. Deletions cut 8 bases from V and 0 bases from J, with 15 bases between. Germline CDR1 is SGHRS and CDR2 is YFSETQ. Written as DNA, the CDR3 is TGCGCCAGTGCGACAGGCCCCTACTCTGGGGCCAACGTCCTGACTTTC. It specifies CASATGPYSGANVLTF.

This clonotype was seen a handful of times. The rearrangement links TRBV10-3 to TRBJ1-1; no definite D call. Trimming shortened V by 6 bases and J by 2 bases, and 13 bases separated the two germline ends. The CDR3 sequence is 14 residues long. Germline V gene data show CDR1 as ENHRY and CDR2 as SYGVKD. CDR3 protein: CAIRYTETNTEAFF. CDR3 nucleotides: TGTGCCATCAGATACACAGAAACCAACACTGAAGCTTTCTTT.

As regards this clonotype: Given a much more abundant clone one base away, this may be a read error. The chain couples TRBV19 to TRBJ2-4, with D possibly being TRBD1 (5 bases). This CDR3 contains 13 residues. Germline V gene lookup returns CDR1 LNHDA and CDR2 SQIVND (reference sequence). The CDR3 loop is CASSDSRKNVQYF. In DNA form, the CDR3 reads TGTGCCAGTAGCGACAGTAGGAAAAACGTTCAGTACTTC. Complete variable domain (other parts from reference TRBV19 and TRBJ2-4): DGGITQSPKYLFRKEGQNVTLSCEQNLNHDAMYWYRQDPGQGLRLIYYSQIVNDFQKGDIAEGYSVSREKKESFPLTVTSAQKNPTAFYLCASSDSRKNVQYFGAGTRLSVL.

This clonotype was found many times. The gene calls are TRBV20-1 and TRBJ2-7; 8 positions match TRBD2. V lost 6 bases to trimming and J lost 4 bases; unmatched junction nucleotides: 11. CDR1 DFQATT and CDR2 SNEGSKA come from the germline V gene (reference sequence). The CDR3 loop spans 14 amino acids. The CDR3 nucleotides read TGCAGTGCCAGGGAGGGGACTAGTAGGTACGAGCAGTACTTC. This gives the protein CSAREGTSRYEQYF.